Below are 5 T cell receptor beta chains sequenced from a single sample in a study of shared clonotypes between healthy human individuals. Using immunoSEQ multiplex PCR, the repertoire was profiled, and TCRdb retains in-frame clones only, with some absent. Here the sample spans 2 million to 2.5 million clones, just under 95% being singletons. The sequenced sample was naive CD4+ T cells from PBMCs. Documented subset: CD45RA+ positively selected. These TCRs come from a young man in good health. Some clones in this sample may be carry-over from other donors' samples.

The rearrangement links TRBV28 to TRBJ2-7; 10 nucleotides line up with TRBD2. This CDR3 region has 17 residues. The germline CDR1 and CDR2 sequences are MDHEN and SYDVKM. With 5 bases clipped from V and 0 bases from J, the junction kept 10 bases outside the gene matches. In DNA form, the CDR3 reads TGTGCCAGCAGTCCAACCGCACTAGCGGGACACTCCTACGAGCAGTACTTC. As protein: CASSPTALAGHSYEQYF. The variable domain in full, with the rest retrieved from reference TRBV28 and TRBJ2-7, is DVKVTQSSRYLVKRTGEKVFLECVQDMDHENMFWYRQDPGLGLRLIYFSYDVKMKEKGDIPEGYSVSREKKERFSLILESASTNQTSMYLCASSPTALAGHSYEQYFGPGTRLTVT.

The chain is built from TRBV7-3 and TRBJ2-1, with 8 nucleotides matching TRBD2. With 1 base clipped from V and 6 bases from J, the junction kept 5 bases outside the gene matches. The CDR3 length is 15 residues. Germline V gives CDR1 SGHTA, CDR2 FQGTGA. The CDR3 loop reads CASSLMSGGPNEQFF. CDR3 coding DNA: TGTGCCAGCAGCTTAATGAGCGGGGGACCCAATGAGCAGTTCTTC.

The chain employs TRBV9 and TRBJ2-6, with no clear D. The length of the CDR3 is 15 residues. The V end lost 5 bases, the J end lost 2 bases, and 11 bases lay between the germline ends. Germline-derived CDR1 and CDR2 are SGDLS and YYNGEE. The DNA for the CDR3 is TGTGCCAGCAGTGCGATGATACCTGGGGCCAACGTCCTGACTTTC. Translated, it gives CASSAMIPGANVLTF.

This clone was seen just once. The chain carries TRBV5-4 and TRBJ2-7, with D maybe TRBD2 (6 bases). V was clipped by 2 bases and J by 2 bases, with 17 bases between them. The CDR3 totals 16 residues. Germline-derived CDR1 and CDR2 are SGHNT and YYREEE (reference sequence). CDR3 in amino acids: CASSFGGVAPTYEQYF. The DNA of the CDR3 is TGTGCCAGCAGCTTTGGAGGGGTCGCCCCAACCTACGAGCAGTACTTC.

The rearrangement uses TRBV7-2 and TRBJ2-5, with D perhaps assigned TRBD1 or TRBD2 (6 bases each). The CDR3 contains 15 residues. The V gene's germline CDR1 is SGHTA and CDR2 FQGNSA. Deletions cut 4 bases from V and 6 bases from J, with 18 bases between. The CDR3 DNA is TGTGCCAGCAGCTCCCGAATGGGGGGCGTGCAGACCCAGTACTTC. Protein: CASSSRMGGVQTQYF.